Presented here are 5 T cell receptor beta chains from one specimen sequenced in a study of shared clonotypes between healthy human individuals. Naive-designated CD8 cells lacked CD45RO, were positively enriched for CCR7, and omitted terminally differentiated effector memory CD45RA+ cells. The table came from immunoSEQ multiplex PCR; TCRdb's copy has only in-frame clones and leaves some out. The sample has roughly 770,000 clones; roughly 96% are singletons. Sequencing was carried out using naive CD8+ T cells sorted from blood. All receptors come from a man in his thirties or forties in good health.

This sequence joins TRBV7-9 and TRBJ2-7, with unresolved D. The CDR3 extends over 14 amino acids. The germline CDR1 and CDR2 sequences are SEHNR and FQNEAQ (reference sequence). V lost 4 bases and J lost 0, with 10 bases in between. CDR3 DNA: TGTGCCAGCAGCTCCTCCCTCAGCTCCTACGAGCAGTACTTC. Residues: CASSSSLSSYEQYF.

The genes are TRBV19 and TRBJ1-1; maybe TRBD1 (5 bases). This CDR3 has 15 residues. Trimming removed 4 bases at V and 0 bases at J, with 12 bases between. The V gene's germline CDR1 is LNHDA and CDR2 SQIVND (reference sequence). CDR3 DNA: TGTGCCAGTAGTACTTGGGGGGGTATGAACACTGAAGCTTTCTTT. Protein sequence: CASSTWGGMNTEAFF.

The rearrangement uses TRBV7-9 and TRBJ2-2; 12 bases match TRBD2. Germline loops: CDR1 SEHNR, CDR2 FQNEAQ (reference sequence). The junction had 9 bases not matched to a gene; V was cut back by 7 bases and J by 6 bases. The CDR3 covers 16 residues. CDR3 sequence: CASILGLAGPAGELFF. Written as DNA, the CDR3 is TGTGCCAGCATCCTAGGACTAGCGGGACCCGCCGGGGAGCTGTTTTTT. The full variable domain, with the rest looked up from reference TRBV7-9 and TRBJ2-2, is DTGVSQNPRHKITKRGQNVTFRCDPISEHNRLYWYRQTLGQGPEFLTYFQNEAQLEKSRLLSDRFSAERPKGSFSTLEIQRTEQGDSAMYLCASILGLAGPAGELFFGEGSRLTVL.

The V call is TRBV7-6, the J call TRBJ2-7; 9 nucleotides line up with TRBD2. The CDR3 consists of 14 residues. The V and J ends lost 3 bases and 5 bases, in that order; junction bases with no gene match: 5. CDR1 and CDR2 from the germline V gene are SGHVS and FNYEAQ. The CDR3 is CASSFVSGSDEQYF. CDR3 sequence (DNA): TGTGCCAGCAGCTTTGTTAGCGGGAGCGACGAGCAGTACTTC.

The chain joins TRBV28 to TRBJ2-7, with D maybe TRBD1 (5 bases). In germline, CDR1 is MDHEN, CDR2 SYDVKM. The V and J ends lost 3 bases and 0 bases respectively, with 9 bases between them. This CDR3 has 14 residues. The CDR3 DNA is TGTGCCAGCAGTTTCGGACACATCTCCTACGAGCAGTACTTC. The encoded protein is CASSFGHISYEQYF.